This TCR beta chain derives from a study of radiotherapy plus CTLA-4 blockade in lung cancer. Study details: There were objective responses in around 18% of patients, and over 30% had disease control.

Profiling relied on immunoSEQ multiplex PCR, and the TCRdb table lists in-frame clones only, not all of them. The profile shows around 53,000 clones, 70% to 90% of them singletons. Details on this clone: The sample carries other DNA sequences with the same CDR3.

Germline CDR1 is LGHNT and CDR2 is FRNRAP. The length of the CDR3 is 13 residues. The V end was cut by 1 base, the J end by 4 bases, with 8 bases between. The material was peripheral blood, obtained from a patient treated with radiotherapy plus ipilimumab. This chain links TRBV12-5 with TRBJ2-7; D perhaps matches TRBD1 (5 bases). The sequence derives from a human donor with non-small cell lung cancer that progressed on radiotherapy plus ipilimumab. Some clones in this sample may be carry-over from other donors' samples. The CDR3 reads CASGLDQGYEQYF. The DNA for the CDR3 is TGTGCTAGTGGTTTGGATCAGGGATACGAGCAGTACTTC.